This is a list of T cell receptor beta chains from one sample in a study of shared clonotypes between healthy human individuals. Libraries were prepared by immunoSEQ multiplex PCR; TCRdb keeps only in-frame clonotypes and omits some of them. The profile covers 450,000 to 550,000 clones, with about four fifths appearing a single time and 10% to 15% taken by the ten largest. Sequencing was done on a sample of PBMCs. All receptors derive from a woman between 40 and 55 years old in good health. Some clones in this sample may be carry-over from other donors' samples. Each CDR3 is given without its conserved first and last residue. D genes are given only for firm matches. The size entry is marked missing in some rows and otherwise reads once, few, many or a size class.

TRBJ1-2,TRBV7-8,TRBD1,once,ASSPTTGGYGYT
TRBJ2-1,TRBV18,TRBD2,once,ASSPSIAGGYNEQF
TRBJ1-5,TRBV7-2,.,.,ASSPGPGLLSNQPQH
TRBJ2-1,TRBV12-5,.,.,ASGLYDNEQF
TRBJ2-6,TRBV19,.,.,ASSKSGAGANVLT
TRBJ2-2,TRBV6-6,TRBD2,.,ASSLAGDTGELF
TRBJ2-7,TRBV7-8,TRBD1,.,ASSLRGQGVEQY
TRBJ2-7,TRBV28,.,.,ASSLPAHSYEQY
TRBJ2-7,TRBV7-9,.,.,ASSWANEQY
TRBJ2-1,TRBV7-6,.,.,ASSLSSYNEQF
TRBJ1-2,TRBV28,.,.,ASSLGGGYGYT
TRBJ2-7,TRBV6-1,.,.,ASMRERSSSEQY
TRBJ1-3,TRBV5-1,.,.,ASSLAGAVLFGNTIY
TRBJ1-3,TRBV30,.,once,AWRGGPISGNTIY
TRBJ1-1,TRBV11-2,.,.,ASSSRLNTEAF
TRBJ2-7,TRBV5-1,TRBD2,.,ASSLTSGGPSYEQY
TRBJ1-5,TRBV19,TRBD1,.,ASHRGLLGQPQH
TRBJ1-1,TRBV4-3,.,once,ASTTHLGTEAF
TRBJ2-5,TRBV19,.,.,ASSQVAVQETQY
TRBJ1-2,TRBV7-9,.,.,ASSLVGYGYT
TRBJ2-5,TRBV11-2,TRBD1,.,ASSSYRGAQY
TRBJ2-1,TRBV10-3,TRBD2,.,AISDSGTSGIQF
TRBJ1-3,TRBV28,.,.,ASSLGSVLSGNTIY
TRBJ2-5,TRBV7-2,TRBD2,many,ASSLAGGGQETQY
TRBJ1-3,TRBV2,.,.,ASSVFSGNTIY
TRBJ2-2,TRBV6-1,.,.,ASSSRSSITGELF
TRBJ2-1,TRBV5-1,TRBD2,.,ASSSSGRGAYNEQF
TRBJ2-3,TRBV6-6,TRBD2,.,ASSYVGLAGGNTQY
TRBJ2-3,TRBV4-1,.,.,ASSRVRTDTQY
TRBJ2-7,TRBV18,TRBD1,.,ASSRPGQGVPYEQY
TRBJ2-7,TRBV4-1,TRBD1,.,ASSQESPGGPYEQY
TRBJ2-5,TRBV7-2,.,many,ASSLAEGVETQY
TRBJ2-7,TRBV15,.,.,ATSKRWGSRYEQY
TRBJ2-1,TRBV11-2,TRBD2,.,ASLGGTLYNEQF
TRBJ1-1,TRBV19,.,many,ASFRGNTEAF
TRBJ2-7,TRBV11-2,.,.,ASSPTRPITYEQY
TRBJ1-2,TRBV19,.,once,ASSRQNYGYT
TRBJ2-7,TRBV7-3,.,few,ASSLQGTGPYEQY
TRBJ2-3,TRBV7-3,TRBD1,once,ASSLGGTGTPDTQY
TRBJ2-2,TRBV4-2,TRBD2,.,ASSQDGDSGRGELF
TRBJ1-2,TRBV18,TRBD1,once,ASSNTRQGIANYGYT
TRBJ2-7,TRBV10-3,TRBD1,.,AISTGTGANEQY
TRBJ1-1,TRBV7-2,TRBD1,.,ASSDRPPYRGTEAF
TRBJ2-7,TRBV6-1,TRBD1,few,ASSESGTGGYEQY
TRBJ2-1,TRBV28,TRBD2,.,ASITRRGSGRSMDEQF
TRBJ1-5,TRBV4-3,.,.,ASSQDSWNQPQH